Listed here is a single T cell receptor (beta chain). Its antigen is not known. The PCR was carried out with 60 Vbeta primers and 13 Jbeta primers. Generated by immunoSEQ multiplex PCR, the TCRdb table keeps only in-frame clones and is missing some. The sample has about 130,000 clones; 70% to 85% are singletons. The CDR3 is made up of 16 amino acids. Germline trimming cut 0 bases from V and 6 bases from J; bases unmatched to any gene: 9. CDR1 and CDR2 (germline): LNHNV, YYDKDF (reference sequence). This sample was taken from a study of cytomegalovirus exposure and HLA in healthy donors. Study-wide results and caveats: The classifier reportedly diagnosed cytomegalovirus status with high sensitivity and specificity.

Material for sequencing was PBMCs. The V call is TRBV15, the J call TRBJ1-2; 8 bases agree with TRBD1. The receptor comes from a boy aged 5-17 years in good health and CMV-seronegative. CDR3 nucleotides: TGTGCCACCAGCAGAGATGCCGACGGACAGGGTCATGGCTACACCTTC. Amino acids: CATSRDADGQGHGYTF.